The source of this TCR beta chain is a study of T cells in localized non-small cell lung cancer. Regarding the study as a whole: There was an association of higher blood T cell density with longer overall survival. The highest T cell clonality was in uninvolved adjacent lung, above tumor. In adjacent lung appeared a median 57 of the top 100 tumor clones.

In regard to this clone: No antigen is known for it.

V was cut by 4 bases and J by 0 bases, with 17 bases left in between. CDR1 SGHDT and CDR2 YYEEEE come from the germline V gene. The CDR3 sequence is 17 residues long. Produced via immunoSEQ multiplex PCR; TCRdb's table is partial and in-frame only. The table includes 50,000 to 75,000 clones, approximately 90% detected once. The material was peripheral blood, obtained before any cancer treatment. The TCR originated in a man aged 40 to 69 with stage I squamous cell lung carcinoma. This chain uses TRBV5-6 with TRBJ2-1; D might be TRBD2 (6 bases). The DNA for the CDR3 is TGTGCCAGCAGCCCCACCGGAGGGTCGAGCTCCTACAATGAGCAGTTCTTC. Amino acid sequence: CASSPTGGSSSYNEQFF.